This T cell receptor (beta chain) comes out of a study of T-cell reconstitution after alpha-beta-depleted transplantation in children. Per germline, CDR1 MNHEY and CDR2 SMNVEV (reference sequence). The CDR3 has 13 residues. The ends lost 5 bases at V and 9 bases at J; junction bases unmatched: 7. The TCRbeta library incorporated unique molecular identifiers. TCRdb fed the PCR reads into MiXCR, producing one record per CDR3 protein. The sample contains fewer than 90,000 distinct CDR3 sequences, more than 5.5% of which appear only once. This clonotype has at least ten counts. This chain connects TRBV27 to TRBJ2-1, with TRBD1 matching 7 bases. This clonotype originated in a human donor who donated a stem cell graft to a child with acute lymphoblastic leukemia. The specimen comprised PBMCs from the stem cell graft donor, sampled from the stem cell graft. In nucleotides, the CDR3 is TGTGCCAGCAGTCCCTGCAGGGGGTGTGAGCAGTTCTTC. Translating gives CASSPCRGCEQFF.